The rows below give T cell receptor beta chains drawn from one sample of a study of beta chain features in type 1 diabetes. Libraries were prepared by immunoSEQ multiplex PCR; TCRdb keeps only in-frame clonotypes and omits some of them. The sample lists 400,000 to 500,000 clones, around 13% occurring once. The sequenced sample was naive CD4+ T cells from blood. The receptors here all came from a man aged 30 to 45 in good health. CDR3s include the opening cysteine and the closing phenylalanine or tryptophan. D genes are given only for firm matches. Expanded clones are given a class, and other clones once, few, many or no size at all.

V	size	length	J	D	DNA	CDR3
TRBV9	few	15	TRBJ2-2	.	TGTGCCAGCAGCGTAGTCGGGAATCCCACCGGGGAGCTGTTTTTT	CASSVVGNPTGELFF
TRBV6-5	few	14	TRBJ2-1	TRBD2	TGTGCCAGACAGACTAGCGAGTCCTACAATGAGCAGTTCTTC	CARQTSESYNEQFF
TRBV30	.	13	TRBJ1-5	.	TGTGCCTGGAGAGAACCAGGGATTCAGCCCCAGCATTTT	CAWREPGIQPQHF
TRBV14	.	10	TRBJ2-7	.	TGTGCCAGCAGCCAGGGTGAGCAGTACTTC	CASSQGEQYF
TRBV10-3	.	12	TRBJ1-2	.	TGTGCCATCAGTCGATCCCTGGAAGGCTACACCTTC	CAISRSLEGYTF
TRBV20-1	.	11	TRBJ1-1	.	TGCAGTGTCGGGATGGACACTGAAGCTTTCTTT	CSVGMDTEAFF
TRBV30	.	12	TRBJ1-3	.	TGTGCCTTCGGGACGGTAGGAAACACCATATATTTT	CAFGTVGNTIYF
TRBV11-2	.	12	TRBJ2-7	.	TGTGCCAGCACCCGTAGCTCCTACGAGCAGTACTTC	CASTRSSYEQYF
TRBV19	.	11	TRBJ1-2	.	TGTGCCAGTATAGACTACTATGGCTACACCTTC	CASIDYYGYTF
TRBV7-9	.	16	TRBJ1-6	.	TGTGCCAGCAGACTTGGGACGAGCTCCTATAATTCACCCCTCCACTTT	CASRLGTSSYNSPLHF
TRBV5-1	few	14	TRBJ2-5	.	TGCGCCAGCAGCTTGGGGCCCATAGAAGAGACCCAGTACTTC	CASSLGPIEETQYF
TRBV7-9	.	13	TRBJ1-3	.	TGTGCCAGCAGCCCTTGGGCTGGAAACACCATATATTTT	CASSPWAGNTIYF
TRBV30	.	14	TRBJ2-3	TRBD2	TGTGCCTGGAGACTAGCGGGAGCCGCCGATACGCAGTATTTT	CAWRLAGAADTQYF
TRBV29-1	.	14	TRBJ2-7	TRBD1	TGCAGCGTTGAGGGGACAGGGCCCCCCTACGAGCAGTACTTC	CSVEGTGPPYEQYF
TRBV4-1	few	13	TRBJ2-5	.	TGCGCCAGCAGCCATCTCGCTGGGGAGACCCAGTACTTC	CASSHLAGETQYF
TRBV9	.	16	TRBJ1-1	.	TGTGCCAGCAGCCCGGGTGGAGCACCGATGAACACTGAAGCTTTCTTT	CASSPGGAPMNTEAFF
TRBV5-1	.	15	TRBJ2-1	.	TGCGCCAGCAGCGTCGTCCCAGAATCCTACAATGAGCAGTTCTTC	CASSVVPESYNEQFF
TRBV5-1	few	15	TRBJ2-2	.	TGCGCCAGCAGCCTAACTCGGGAGTTCGGCGGGGAGCTGTTTTTT	CASSLTREFGGELFF
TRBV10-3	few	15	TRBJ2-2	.	TGTGCCATCAAGGCGAGCGGAGACAACACCGGGGAGCTGTTTTTT	CAIKASGDNTGELFF
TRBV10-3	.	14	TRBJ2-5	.	TGTGCCATCAGTGGGGGGACGTATCAAGAGACCCAGTACTTC	CAISGGTYQETQYF